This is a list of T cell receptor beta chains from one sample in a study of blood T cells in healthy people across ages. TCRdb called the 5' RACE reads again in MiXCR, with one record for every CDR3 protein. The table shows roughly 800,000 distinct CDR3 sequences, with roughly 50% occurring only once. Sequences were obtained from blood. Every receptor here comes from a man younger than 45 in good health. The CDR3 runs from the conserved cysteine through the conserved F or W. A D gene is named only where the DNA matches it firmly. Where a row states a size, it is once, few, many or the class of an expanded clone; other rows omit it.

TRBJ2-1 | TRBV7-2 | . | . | TGTGCCAGCAGCCCAAGGTCCAGGGGCGATGAGCAGTTCTTC | CASSPRSRGDEQFF
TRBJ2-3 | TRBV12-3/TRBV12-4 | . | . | TGTGCCAGCAGTCCCCCTGGGGGAACCACAGATACGCAGTATTTT | CASSPPGGTTDTQYF
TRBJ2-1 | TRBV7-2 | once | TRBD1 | TGTGCCTGCAGCTTGGACAGGCAAAATGAGCAGTTCTTC | CACSLDRQNEQFF
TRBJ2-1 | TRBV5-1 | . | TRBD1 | TGCGCCAGCAGCCTCGGTGGGACAGGAGGTTACAATGAGCAGTTCTTC | CASSLGGTGGYNEQFF
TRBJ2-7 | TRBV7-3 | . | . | TGTGCCAGCAGCTTTTTCCAGCGGCCAATCTACGAGCAGTACTTC | CASSFFQRPIYEQYF
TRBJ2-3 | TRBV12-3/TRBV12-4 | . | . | TGTGCCAGCAGCGACAGCTTTGCGGGCGGGGCAGATACGCAGTATTTT | CASSDSFAGGADTQYF
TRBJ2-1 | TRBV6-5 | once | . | TGTGCCGGCAGTTACGATGGATACAATGAGCAGTTCTTC | CAGSYDGYNEQFF
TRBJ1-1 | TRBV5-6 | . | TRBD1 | TGTGCCAGCAGCTTGGCGGGGACAGGGCGTAAGAAAGCTTTCTTT | CASSLAGTGRKKAFF
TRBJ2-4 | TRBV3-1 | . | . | TGTGCCAGCAGCCAAACAGAAAAAAACATTCAGTACTTC | CASSQTEKNIQYF
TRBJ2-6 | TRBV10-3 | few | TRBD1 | TGTGCCATCACCGGACAGGAAAGGGCTGGGGCCAACGTCCTGACTTTC | CAITGQERAGANVLTF
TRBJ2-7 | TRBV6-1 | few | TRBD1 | TGTGCCAGCCCCCCCGCCCGGACAGGGGTTTCCGAGCAGTACTTC | CASPPARTGVSEQYF
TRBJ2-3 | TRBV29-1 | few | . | TGCAGCGTTGAAGACGGAGGACGCGGCACAGATACGCAGTATTTT | CSVEDGGRGTDTQYF
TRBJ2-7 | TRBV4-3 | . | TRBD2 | TGCGCCAGCAGCCAAAGGCTAGCGGGAGTGGGTGAGCAGTACTTC | CASSQRLAGVGEQYF
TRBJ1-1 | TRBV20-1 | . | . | TGCAGTGCTAAATCCCGAACTGAAGCTTTCTTT | CSAKSRTEAFF
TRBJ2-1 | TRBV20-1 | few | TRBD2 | TGCAGTGCGCTAGTTCTAGCGGGTAATGAGCAGTTCTTC | CSALVLAGNEQFF
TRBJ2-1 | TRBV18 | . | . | TGTGCCAGCTCACCAGAATTAGTCATTTCAGAGGATGAGCAGTTCTTC | CASSPELVISEDEQFF
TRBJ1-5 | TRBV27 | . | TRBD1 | TGTGCCAGCAGTTGGCACAGGGGGGTTCAGCCCCAGCATTTT | CASSWHRGVQPQHF
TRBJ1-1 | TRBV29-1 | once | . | TGCAGCGTTGCGGACTCTAACGAAGAAGCTTTCTTT | CSVADSNEEAFF
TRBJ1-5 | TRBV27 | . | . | TGTGCCAGCAGTTTAATAGGCGTGGGGGGCAATCAGCCCCAGCATTTT | CASSLIGVGGNQPQHF
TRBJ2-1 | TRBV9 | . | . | TGTGCCAGCAGCCCAGACGTCGGGGGAACGGTCAATGAGCAGTTCTTC | CASSPDVGGTVNEQFF
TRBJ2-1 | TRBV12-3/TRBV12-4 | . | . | TGTGCCAGCTGTATGGGGAGCCTCTACGATGAGCAGTTCTTC | CASCMGSLYDEQFF
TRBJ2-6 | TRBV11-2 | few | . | TGTGCCAGCAGCCTACAGGGAACTGGGGCCAACGTCCTGACTTTC | CASSLQGTGANVLTF
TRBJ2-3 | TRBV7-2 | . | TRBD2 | TGTGCCAGCAGCCGGGACTACCTAAGCACAGATACGCAGTATTTT | CASSRDYLSTDTQYF
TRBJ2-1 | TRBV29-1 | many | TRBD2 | TGCAGCGTTGAGGCGGGAGGGAACAATGAGCAGTTCTTC | CSVEAGGNNEQFF
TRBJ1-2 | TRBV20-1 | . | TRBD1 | TGCAGTGCTAGAGCCCCGACAGGGCTCTCCGGTGGCTACACCTTC | CSARAPTGLSGGYTF